These 14 T cell receptor beta chains were all obtained from the same sample, sequenced in a study of OX40 agonist ivuxolimab in advanced cancers. Libraries were prepared by immunoSEQ multiplex PCR; TCRdb keeps only in-frame clonotypes and omits some of them. The data show about 50,000 clones, approximately 84% seen once. The sample consisted of CD4+ or CD8+ T cells sorted from blood, taken in a trial of the OX40 agonist ivuxolimab. The receptors stem from an adult with an advanced solid tumor such as melanoma, head and neck, liver or kidney cancer.

This sequence joins TRBV5-1 and TRBJ1-4; perhaps TRBD1 as D (5 bases). The V end was cut by 4 bases, the J end by 0 bases, with 31 bases between. Germline loops: CDR1 SGHRS, CDR2 YFSETQ. CDR3 length: 22 amino acids. The CDR3 bases are TGCGCCAGCAGCCCCGAAAATTTCAAAGGGGACCTACTTACTGCAACTAATGAAAAACTGTTTTTT. Its translation is CASSPENFKGDLLTATNEKLFF.

The chain carries TRBV6-1 and TRBJ1-5; D is undetermined. Germline CDR1 reads MNHNS; CDR2 reads SASEGT. V was trimmed by 3 bases and J by 10 bases, leaving 13 bases between them. CDR3 size: 13 residues. CDR3 nucleotide sequence: TGTGCCAGCAGTGACCTCAGGAACAAACCCCAGCATTTT. This codes for CASSDLRNKPQHF.

In DNA form, the CDR3 reads TGCGCCAGCGCCAAACAGGGCTATAATGAAAAACTGTTTTTT. Encoded protein: CASAKQGYNEKLFF. The rearrangement uses TRBV4-1 and TRBJ1-4; possibly TRBD1 for D (6 bases). The V end was cut by 8 bases, the J end by 4 bases, with 14 bases between. This CDR3 contains 14 residues. Germline loops: CDR1 MGHRA, CDR2 YSYEKL.

This clone showed up just once. The chain combines TRBV5-1 with TRBJ1-1; a weak D match, TRBD1 (5 bases). Trimming left V 3 bases short and J 4 bases short, with 16 bases between. This CDR3 spans 15 amino acids. The germline gives CDR1 SGHRS, CDR2 YFSETQ. In DNA form, the CDR3 reads TGCGCCAGCAGCTGGGGGGGAAGCTCGGTCACTGAAGCTTTCTTT. Translating it yields CASSWGGSSVTEAFF.

Here the CDR3 DNA reads TGTGCCAGCAGCTTCGGGACTAGCTCCTACAATGAGCAGTTCTTC. This codes for CASSFGTSSYNEQFF. The chain joins TRBV11-3 to TRBJ2-1; 8 bases line up with TRBD2. This CDR3 has 15 amino acids. Germline V lookup: CDR1 SGHNT, CDR2 YENEEA. V shed 3 bases, J shed 0 bases, and the junction held 1 base outside the gene matches.

In this sample, this clone turned up a few times. The J gene is TRBJ1-5, the V gene TRBV11-2; no reliable D call. The V gene lost 5 bases and the J gene lost 2 bases, with 13 bases spanning the gap. Germline loops: CDR1 SGHAT, CDR2 FQNNGV. This CDR3 comprises 15 residues. The CDR3 region is CASSPDGFGNQPQHF. The CDR3 bases are TGTGCCAGCAGCCCGGACGGTTTCGGCAATCAGCCCCAGCATTTT.

The chain employs TRBV29-1 and TRBJ1-1; D possibly corresponds to TRBD1 (6 bases). Germline assignment: CDR1 SQVTM and CDR2 ANQGSEA. This CDR3 spans 14 amino acids. V lost 6 bases and J 8 bases, leaving 22 bases between the germline ends. The CDR3 region is CSVGVGGMPTEAFF. The CDR3 DNA follows: TGCAGCGTGGGGGTGGGGGGCATGCCCACCGAAGCTTTCTTT. Combining the CDR3 with reference TRBV29-1 and TRBJ1-1 gives the whole variable domain SAVISQKPSRDICQRGTSLTIQCQVDSQVTMMFWYRQQPGQSLTLIATANQGSEATYESGFVIDKFPISRPNLTFSTLTVSNMSPEDSSIYLCSVGVGGMPTEAFFGQGTRLTVV.

The chain has TRBV10-2 and TRBJ2-7; 7 bases are shared with TRBD2. Germline CDR1 is WSHSY and CDR2 is SAAADI. The CDR3 totals 16 residues. Unmatched junction bases numbered 13, after V lost 7 bases and J lost 1 base. The CDR3: CASNDSGGGRSYEQYF. The CDR3 coding sequence is TGCGCCAGCAACGATAGTGGGGGAGGGAGATCCTACGAGCAGTACTTC.

This chain links TRBV4-2 with TRBJ2-7; 7 bases map to TRBD2. The germline V gene encodes CDR1 LGHNA and CDR2 YNFKEQ. V lost 0 bases to trimming and J lost 7 bases; unmatched junction nucleotides: 0. This CDR3 is built from 12 residues. CDR3 in DNA: TGTGCCAGCAGCCAAGAGGGGGGGGAGCAGTACTTC. As protein: CASSQEGGEQYF.

V is TRBV19 and J is TRBJ1-2; 9 bases fit TRBD1. Germline trimming cut 7 bases from V and 4 bases from J; bases unmatched to any gene: 10. Germline lookup yields CDR1 LNHDA and CDR2 SQIVND (reference sequence). The CDR3 extends over 15 amino acids. The CDR3 loop reads CASISGQGIGYGYTF. The CDR3 DNA sequence: TGTGCCAGTATATCCGGACAGGGGATCGGCTATGGCTACACCTTC.

As to this clone: The same CDR3 is also encoded by other DNA sequences in this sample. The chain recombines TRBV4-2 with TRBJ1-5; D call uncertain. Germline loops: CDR1 LGHNA, CDR2 YNFKEQ. The CDR3 has 18 amino acids. The V gene lost 0 bases and the J gene lost 0 bases, with 15 bases spanning the gap. CDR3 coding DNA: TGTGCCAGCAGCCAAGAGTCCCAGAGGGCTTATAGCAATCAGCCCCAGCATTTT. Translated: CASSQESQRAYSNQPQHF.

J is TRBJ1-2 and V is TRBV6-5; D is ambiguous. This CDR3 spans 14 amino acids. The V end was cut by 0 bases, the J end by 6 bases, with 11 bases between. Germline V lookup: CDR1 MNHEY, CDR2 SVGAGI. In DNA form, the CDR3 reads TGTGCCAGCAGTTACTCCGGAGGCGTAGATGGCTACACCTTC. Residues: CASSYSGGVDGYTF.

The chain couples TRBV15 to TRBJ2-5; 9 nucleotides align to TRBD2. This CDR3 comprises 16 residues. Germline lookup yields CDR1 LNHNV and CDR2 YYDKDF (reference sequence). V shed 5 bases and J 3 bases; nucleotides not matched to a gene: 10. CDR3 sequence (DNA): TGTGCCACCAGCCCCCGCGGGGCGGGAGGGAAAGAGACCCAGTACTTC. It translates to CATSPRGAGGKETQYF.

This clone came up once. This chain joins TRBV6-1 and TRBJ1-1; no clear D gene. In germline, CDR1 is MNHNS, CDR2 SASEGT. With 3 bases removed from V and 0 bases from J, the gap between germline ends came to 11 bases. The CDR3 is made up of 15 amino acids. Here the CDR3 reads CASSEPGTMNTEAFF. The CDR3 bases are TGTGCCAGCAGTGAGCCAGGCACAATGAACACTGAAGCTTTCTTT.